These 13 T cell receptor beta chains were sequenced from one sample in a study of OX40 agonist ivuxolimab in advanced cancers. Clones were sequenced by immunoSEQ multiplex PCR, and TCRdb holds only the in-frame ones, with some missing. The table shows around 30,000 clones, with around 90% occurring only once. The material sequenced was CD4+ or CD8+ T cells sorted from blood, taken in a trial of the OX40 agonist ivuxolimab. The origin of the receptors is an adult with an advanced solid tumor such as melanoma, head and neck, liver or kidney cancer.

The gene calls are TRBV12-5 and TRBJ1-6, with TRBD1 matching 10 bases. The V and J ends lost 4 bases and 7 bases, in that order; junction bases with no gene match: 10. The CDR3 contains 17 residues. Looked up from germline, CDR1 is LGHNT and CDR2 is FRNRAP. The CDR3, as DNA: TGTGCTAGTGGTTCCGGGACAGGGGATGTAGGGAATTCACCCCTCCACTTT. Protein: CASGSGTGDVGNSPLHF.

The genes are TRBV4-3 and TRBJ2-2; 11 nucleotides line up with TRBD2. This CDR3 contains 18 residues. Germline assignment: CDR1 LGHNA and CDR2 YSLEER. V was clipped by 0 bases and J by 4 bases; unmatched bases: 7. The CDR3: CASSQDRLAGGRTGELFF. CDR3 sequence (DNA): TGCGCCAGCAGCCAAGATCGGCTAGCGGGGGGTCGCACCGGGGAGCTGTTTTTT.

J is TRBJ2-5 and V is TRBV2; 7 bases match TRBD2. The CDR3 sequence is 13 residues long. Germline trimming cut 4 bases from V and 6 bases from J; bases unmatched to any gene: 5. CDR1 SNHLY and CDR2 FYNNEI come from the germline V gene. CDR3: CASSGETSKTQYF. The CDR3 coding sequence is TGTGCCAGCAGTGGGGAGACTAGCAAGACCCAGTACTTC.

V and J are TRBV4-1 and TRBJ2-5; D gene unclear. Trimming took 1 base from V and 3 from J, leaving 12 bases between them. CDR1 and CDR2 (germline): MGHRA, YSYEKL. The CDR3 is 15 residues long. This chain's CDR3 is CASSQGGQAKETQYF. The CDR3 bases are TGCGCCAGCAGCCAAGGTGGTCAAGCTAAAGAGACCCAGTACTTC.

CDR3 loop: CASSPRTGPPGNTIYF. CDR3 bases: TGTGCCAGCTCACCACGGACAGGGCCCCCTGGAAACACCATATATTTT. The rearrangement links TRBV18 to TRBJ1-3, with TRBD1 identical over 8 bases. The CDR3 loop spans 16 amino acids. CDR1 and CDR2 from the germline V gene are KGHSH and LQKENI. V was pared by 1 base and J by 2 bases, with 4 bases of the junction left unmatched.

This clone was counted once. The chain links TRBV2 to TRBJ1-5; D remains unclear. V was shortened by 7 bases and J by 2 bases, with 18 bases between the two germline ends. Germline loops: CDR1 SNHLY, CDR2 FYNNEI. This CDR3 is built from 16 residues. In DNA form, the CDR3 reads TGTGCCAGCAATCACGTGTTGGGGTTGGGCAATCAGCCCCAGCATTTT. This encodes CASNHVLGLGNQPQHF.

The chain links TRBV9 to TRBJ2-5, with TRBD1 identical over 8 bases. The CDR3 is made up of 14 amino acids. V was clipped by 4 bases and J by 5 bases; unmatched bases: 7. Germline CDR1 and CDR2: SGDLS and YYNGEE. The CDR3 nucleotides are TGTGCCAGCAGCCTTCGGACAGGGTGGGAGACCCAGTACTTC. Protein: CASSLRTGWETQYF.

A note on this clone: At one end the junction does not follow the germline gene, possibly because of a read error. The V and J genes are TRBV7-7 and TRBJ2-5; 12 bases line up with TRBD2. Germline CDR1 reads SSHAT; CDR2 reads FNYEAQ (reference sequence). The CDR3 extends over 15 amino acids. CDR3 DNA: TGTGCTAGCAGCACCCTAGCGGGGGGGCATCAGACCCAGTACTTC. Translation: CASSTLAGGHQTQYF.

The chain carries TRBV27 and TRBJ2-1; TRBD2 matches at 8 bases. The CDR3 has 15 residues. Per the germline V gene, CDR1 is MNHEY and CDR2 is SMNVEV (reference sequence). J was trimmed by 4 bases and V by 6 bases; bases with no gene match: 8. The CDR3, as DNA: TGTGCCAGCAGATTCTCTAGCGGGCGTTACAATGAGCAGTTCTTC. It codes for CASRFSSGRYNEQFF.

This chain links TRBV18 with TRBJ1-5; D unresolved. Germline V gives CDR1 KGHSH, CDR2 LQKENI. The CDR3 runs 13 residues. V was trimmed by 6 bases and J by 5 bases, leaving 11 bases between them. The CDR3 loop is CASSPTRDQPQHF. In DNA, the CDR3 is TGTGCCAGCTCTCCGACGAGGGATCAGCCCCAGCATTTT.

J is TRBJ2-2 and V is TRBV9; D is perhaps TRBD1 (6 bases). Trimming pared 0 bases from V and 0 bases from J, leaving 12 bases between. In germline, CDR1 is SGDLS, CDR2 YYNGEE. CDR3 length equals 17 residues. As DNA, the CDR3 is TGTGCCAGCAGCGTAGGGGGGCAGCACGCGAACACCGGGGAGCTGTTTTTT. Protein sequence: CASSVGGQHANTGELFF.

This chain connects TRBV28 to TRBJ1-2, with a possible D match to TRBD1 (6 bases). V was shortened by 4 bases and J by 8 bases, with 14 bases between the two germline ends. Per the germline V gene, CDR1 is MDHEN and CDR2 is SYDVKM. CDR3 length: 13 amino acids. CDR3 DNA sequence: TGTGCCAGCAGTTGGGCAGGGGAACTAGGCTACACCTTC. It is translated as CASSWAGELGYTF.

The chain couples TRBV18 to TRBJ1-2; 8 nucleotides match TRBD1. The length of the CDR3 is 15 residues. Germline lookup yields CDR1 KGHSH and CDR2 LQKENI. The trim removed 2 bases at V and 4 bases at J, leaving 6 bases unmatched. The CDR3 protein is CASSPNRGESYGYTF. DNA of the CDR3: TGTGCCAGCTCACCAAACAGGGGGGAGAGCTATGGCTACACCTTC.